These T cell receptor beta chains were read from a single sample in a study of blood T cell repertoires in COVID-19. Sequencing was performed with immunoSEQ multiplex PCR; in TCRdb, only in-frame clones are kept and a portion is missing. The top ten clones hold around 8% of a sample with around 31,000 clones, 88% of them seen once. Sequenced input: peripheral blood. Receptor source: a man aged 60 to 75 with COVID-19, enrolled during active disease. The CDR3 runs from the conserved cysteine through the conserved F or W. A D gene is named only where the DNA matches it firmly. Expanded clones get a size class; other rows say once, few or many, or leave the size out.

j_call v_call clone_size d_call cdr3_aa cdr3_nt
TRBJ2-1 TRBV2 NA TRBD2 CASTPGAGAGDEQFF TGTGCCAGCACCCCTGGGGCGGGAGCGGGCGATGAGCAGTTCTTC
TRBJ1-6 TRBV12-3/TRBV12-4 NA NA CASRRETNSPLHF TGTGCCAGCAGGAGGGAGACTAATTCACCCCTCCACTTT
TRBJ2-3 TRBV5-1 NA NA CASGWQRSTDTQYF TGCGCCAGCGGATGGCAGCGGAGCACAGATACGCAGTATTTT
TRBJ2-2 TRBV30 once TRBD2 CAWSPTSGRANTGELFF TGTGCCTGGAGTCCAACTAGCGGGAGGGCGAACACCGGGGAGCTGTTTTTT
TRBJ1-2 TRBV18 few NA CASSLQPQTSDGYTF TGTGCCAGCTCACTTCAACCCCAGACTTCCGATGGCTACACCTTC
TRBJ2-3 TRBV9 NA NA CASSVVGGTSTDTQYF TGTGCCAGCAGCGTAGTCGGCGGGACTAGCACAGATACGCAGTATTTT
TRBJ1-1 TRBV6-2/TRBV6-3 NA NA CASSRTANTEAFF TGTGCCAGCAGCCGAACAGCGAACACTGAAGCTTTCTTT
TRBJ2-5 TRBV10-2 NA NA CASSGQQETQYF TGCGCCAGCAGTGGACAGCAAGAGACCCAGTACTTC
TRBJ2-5 TRBV28 NA NA CASSSTLEETQYF TGTGCCAGCAGTTCCACCCTAGAAGAGACCCAGTACTTC
TRBJ1-2 TRBV19 NA TRBD1 CASGQVWHGYTF TGTGCTTCAGGACAGGTTTGGCATGGCTACACCTTC
TRBJ2-2 TRBV24-1 NA TRBD2 CATSSTSGSNTGELFF TGTGCCACCAGTTCGACTAGCGGGTCGAACACCGGGGAGCTGTTTTTT
TRBJ1-4 TRBV6-1 NA NA CASSDLGGDEKLFF TGTGCCAGCAGTGATCTGGGCGGGGATGAAAAACTGTTTTTT
TRBJ2-7 TRBV5-6 once NA CASSLASEQYF TGTGCCAGCAGCTTGGCGTCCGAGCAGTACTTC
TRBJ1-4 TRBV2 NA NA CASRGDAPGEKLFF TGTGCCAGCAGGGGAGATGCCCCAGGAGAAAAACTGTTTTTT
TRBJ2-2 TRBV19 NA TRBD1 CASQGAGELFF TGTGCCAGTCAGGGGGCCGGGGAGCTGTTTTTT
TRBJ1-3 TRBV29-1 NA NA CSVEVNGNTIYF TGCAGCGTTGAAGTTAATGGAAACACCATATATTTT
TRBJ1-1 TRBV11-3 NA NA CASSLGGGSTEAFF TGTGCCAGCAGCTTAGGGGGAGGGAGCACTGAAGCTTTCTTT
TRBJ2-7 TRBV6-6 NA NA CASRWEVSYEQYF TGTGCCAGCCGGTGGGAGGTATCCTACGAGCAGTACTTC
TRBJ2-3 TRBV5-8 NA TRBD2 CASSTSGRGTDTQYF TGTGCCAGCAGCACTAGCGGGAGGGGGACAGATACGCAGTATTTT
TRBJ2-3 TRBV7-9 NA NA CASSLAGRGTGPLTDTQYF TGTGCCAGCAGCTTAGCGGGCAGGGGGACTGGTCCCCTTACAGATACGCAGTATTTT
TRBJ1-3 TRBV3-1/TRBV3-2 NA NA CASSQELASGNTIYF TGTGCCAGCAGCCAAGAATTAGCCTCTGGAAACACCATATATTTT
TRBJ1-3 TRBV2 NA NA CARSRGDAGNTIYF TGTGCCAGATCCCGGGGGGATGCTGGAAACACCATATATTTT
TRBJ2-1 TRBV4-1 NA TRBD2 CASSQLLAGSYNEQFF TGCGCCAGCAGCCAGTTACTAGCGGGAAGCTACAATGAGCAGTTCTTC
TRBJ2-1 TRBV12-3/TRBV12-4 NA NA CATQDSARDEQFF TGTGCCACCCAGGACAGCGCACGAGATGAGCAGTTCTTC
TRBJ2-2 TRBV11-2 NA NA CASSPGFGGELFF TGTGCCAGCAGCCCCGGTTTTGGCGGGGAGCTGTTTTTT
TRBJ1-5 TRBV27 NA NA CAEGGACNQPQHF TGTGCGGAGGGGGGGGCTTGCAATCAGCCCCAGCATTTT
TRBJ1-1 TRBV6-2/TRBV6-3 few TRBD1 CASSYRDPGQGVFF TGTGCCAGCAGTTACCGGGACCCGGGACAGGGGGTTTTCTTT
TRBJ2-5 TRBV24-1 NA TRBD2 CATSDGTGTSGRGETQYF TGTGCCACCAGTGACGGAACCGGGACTAGCGGGAGAGGAGAGACCCAGTACTTC
TRBJ1-1 TRBV15 NA NA CATSRDRQKNTEAFF TGTGCCACCAGCAGAGATCGTCAGAAGAACACTGAAGCTTTCTTT
TRBJ2-2 TRBV28 NA NA CASSSRTPKAGELFF TGTGCCAGCAGTTCAAGGACACCCAAGGCCGGGGAGCTGTTTTTT
TRBJ1-2 TRBV19 NA TRBD1 CATRLDRGYGYTF TGTGCCACACGATTAGACAGGGGATATGGCTACACCTTC